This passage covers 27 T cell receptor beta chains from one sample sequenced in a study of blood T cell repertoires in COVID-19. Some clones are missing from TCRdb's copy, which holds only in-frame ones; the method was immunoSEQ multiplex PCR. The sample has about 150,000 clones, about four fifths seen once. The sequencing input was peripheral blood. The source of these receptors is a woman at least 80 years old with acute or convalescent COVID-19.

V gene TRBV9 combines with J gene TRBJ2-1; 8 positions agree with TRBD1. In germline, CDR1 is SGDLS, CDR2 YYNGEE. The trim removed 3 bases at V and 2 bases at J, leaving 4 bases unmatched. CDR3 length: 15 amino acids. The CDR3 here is CASSATGAPYNEQFF. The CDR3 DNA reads TGTGCCAGCAGCGCGACAGGGGCACCCTACAATGAGCAGTTCTTC.

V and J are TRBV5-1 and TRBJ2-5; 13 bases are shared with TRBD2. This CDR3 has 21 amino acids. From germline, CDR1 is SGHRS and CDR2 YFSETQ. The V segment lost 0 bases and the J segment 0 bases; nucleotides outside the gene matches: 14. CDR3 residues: CASSLEFSTGLAGVNQETQYF. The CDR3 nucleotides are TGCGCCAGCAGCTTGGAGTTCTCTACAGGACTAGCGGGGGTAAACCAAGAGACCCAGTACTTC.

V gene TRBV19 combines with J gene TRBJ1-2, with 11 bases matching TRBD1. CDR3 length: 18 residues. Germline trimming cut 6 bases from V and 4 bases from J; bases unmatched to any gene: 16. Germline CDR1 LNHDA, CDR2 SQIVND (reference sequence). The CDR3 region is CASSQGQGALTKVYGYTF. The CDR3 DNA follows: TGTGCCAGTAGCCAAGGACAGGGGGCACTGACTAAGGTCTATGGCTACACCTTC. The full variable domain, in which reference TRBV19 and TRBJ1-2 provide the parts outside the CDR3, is DGGITQSPKYLFRKEGQNVTLSCEQNLNHDAMYWYRQDPGQGLRLIYYSQIVNDFQKGDIAEGYSVSREKKESFPLTVTSAQKNPTAFYLCASSQGQGALTKVYGYTFGSGTRLTVV.

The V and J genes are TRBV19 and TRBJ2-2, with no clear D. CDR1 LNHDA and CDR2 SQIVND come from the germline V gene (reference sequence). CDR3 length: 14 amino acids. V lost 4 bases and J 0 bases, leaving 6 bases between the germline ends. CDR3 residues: CASSTTPNTGELFF. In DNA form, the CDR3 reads TGTGCCAGTAGTACGACACCGAACACCGGGGAGCTGTTTTTT.

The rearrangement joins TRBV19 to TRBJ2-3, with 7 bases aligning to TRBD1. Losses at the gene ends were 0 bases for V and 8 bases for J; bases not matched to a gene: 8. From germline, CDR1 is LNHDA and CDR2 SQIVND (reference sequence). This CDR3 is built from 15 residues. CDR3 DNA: TGTGCCAGTAGTATAGAGGGGACAGTGATGTTTACGCAGTATTTT. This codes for CASSIEGTVMFTQYF.

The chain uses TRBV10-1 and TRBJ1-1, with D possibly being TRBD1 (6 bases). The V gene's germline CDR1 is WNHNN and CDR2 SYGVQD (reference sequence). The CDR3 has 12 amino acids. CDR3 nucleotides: TGCGAAGGGGGAGGGGAGAACACTGAAGCTTTCTTT. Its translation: CEGGGENTEAFF.

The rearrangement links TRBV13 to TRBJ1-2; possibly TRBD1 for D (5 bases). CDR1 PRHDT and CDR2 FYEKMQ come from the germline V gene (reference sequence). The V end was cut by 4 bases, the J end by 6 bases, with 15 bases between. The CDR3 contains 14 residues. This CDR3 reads CASSSNQGFHGYTF. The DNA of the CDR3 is TGTGCCAGCAGCTCTAACCAGGGCTTCCATGGCTACACCTTC.

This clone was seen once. In nucleotides, the CDR3 is TGTGCCAGCAGTTTACCCAAGCGGGGGGTAGGCAATGAGCAGTTCTTC. This sequence encodes CASSLPKRGVGNEQFF. The chain joins TRBV28 to TRBJ2-1, with 9 bases lining up with TRBD2. Trimming removed 2 bases from V and 6 bases from J; junction bases left unmatched: 8. Germline CDR1 reads MDHEN; CDR2 reads SYDVKM. This CDR3 has 16 amino acids.

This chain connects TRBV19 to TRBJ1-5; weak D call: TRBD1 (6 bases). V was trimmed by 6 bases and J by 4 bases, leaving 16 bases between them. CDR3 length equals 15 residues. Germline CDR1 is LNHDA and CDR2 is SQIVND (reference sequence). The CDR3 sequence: CASSMQRGANQPQHF. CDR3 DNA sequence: TGTGCCAGTAGCATGCAGCGGGGGGCAAATCAGCCCCAGCATTTT.

The CDR3 spells CASSLGDRANYGYTF. The DNA for the CDR3 is TGTGCCAGCAGCTTGGGGGACAGAGCTAACTATGGCTACACCTTC. The V gene is TRBV5-5, the J gene TRBJ1-2; 7 nucleotides match TRBD1. The length of the CDR3 is 15 residues. Germline CDR1 SGHKS, CDR2 YYEKEE (reference sequence). V was clipped by 0 bases and J by 0 bases; unmatched bases: 2.

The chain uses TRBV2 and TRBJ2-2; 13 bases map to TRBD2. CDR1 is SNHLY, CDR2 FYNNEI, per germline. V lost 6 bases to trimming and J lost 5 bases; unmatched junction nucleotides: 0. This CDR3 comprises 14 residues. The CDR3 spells CASRGLAGTGELFF. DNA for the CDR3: TGTGCCAGCAGGGGACTAGCGGGGACCGGGGAGCTGTTTTTT.

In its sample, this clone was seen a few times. The CDR3 sequence: CASRRTGGSGNTIYF. CDR3 in DNA: TGTGCCAGCAGGCGGACAGGGGGCTCTGGAAACACCATATATTTT. The chain is built from TRBV2 and TRBJ1-3; 10 nucleotides match TRBD1. Trimming took 6 bases from V and 0 from J; bases not matched to a gene: 2. Germline CDR1 reads SNHLY; CDR2 reads FYNNEI. CDR3 length equals 15 residues.

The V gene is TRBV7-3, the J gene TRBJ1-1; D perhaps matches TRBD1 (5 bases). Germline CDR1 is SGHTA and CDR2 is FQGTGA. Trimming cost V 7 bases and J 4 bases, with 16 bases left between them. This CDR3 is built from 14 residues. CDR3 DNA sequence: TGTGCCAGCACTCCCGTCGGGGGGGGCACTGAAGCTTTCTTT. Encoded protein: CASTPVGGGTEAFF.

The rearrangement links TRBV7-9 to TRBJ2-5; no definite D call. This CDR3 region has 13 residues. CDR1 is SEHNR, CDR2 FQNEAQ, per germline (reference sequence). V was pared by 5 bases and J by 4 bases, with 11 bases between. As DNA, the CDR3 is TGTGCCAGCAGCCGGATTGGGCCAGAGACCCAGTACTTC. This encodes CASSRIGPETQYF.

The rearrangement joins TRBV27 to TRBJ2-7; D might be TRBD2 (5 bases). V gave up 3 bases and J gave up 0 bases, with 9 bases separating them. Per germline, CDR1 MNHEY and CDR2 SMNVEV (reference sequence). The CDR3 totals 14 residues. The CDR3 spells CASSLVEASYEQYF. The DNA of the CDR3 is TGTGCCAGCAGTTTGGTGGAGGCCTCCTACGAGCAGTACTTC.

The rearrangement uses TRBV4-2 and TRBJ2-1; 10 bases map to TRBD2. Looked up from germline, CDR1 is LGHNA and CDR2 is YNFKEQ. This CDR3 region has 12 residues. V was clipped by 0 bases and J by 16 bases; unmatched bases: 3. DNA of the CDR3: TGTGCCAGCAGCCAAGAAGGACTAGCGGCCTTCTTC. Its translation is CASSQEGLAAFF.

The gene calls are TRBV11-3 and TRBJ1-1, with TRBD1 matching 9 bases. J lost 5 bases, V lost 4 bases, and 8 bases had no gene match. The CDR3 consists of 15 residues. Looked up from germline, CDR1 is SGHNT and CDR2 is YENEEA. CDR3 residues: CASSSSGTGSTEAFF. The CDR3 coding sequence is TGTGCCAGCAGCTCATCCGGGACAGGGAGTACTGAAGCTTTCTTT.

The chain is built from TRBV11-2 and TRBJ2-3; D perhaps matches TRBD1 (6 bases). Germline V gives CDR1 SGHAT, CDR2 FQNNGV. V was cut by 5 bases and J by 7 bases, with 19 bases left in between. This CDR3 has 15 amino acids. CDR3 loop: CASSLAQGMRNTQYF. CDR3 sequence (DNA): TGTGCCAGCAGCCTCGCCCAGGGGATGAGGAATACGCAGTATTTT.

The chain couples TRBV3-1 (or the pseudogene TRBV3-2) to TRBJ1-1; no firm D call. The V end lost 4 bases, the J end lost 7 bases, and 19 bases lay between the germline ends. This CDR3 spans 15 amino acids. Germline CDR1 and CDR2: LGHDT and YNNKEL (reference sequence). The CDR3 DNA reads TGTGCCAGCAGCCCCCAGCCCCCGAGGATGGGTGAAGCTTTCTTT. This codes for CASSPQPPRMGEAFF.

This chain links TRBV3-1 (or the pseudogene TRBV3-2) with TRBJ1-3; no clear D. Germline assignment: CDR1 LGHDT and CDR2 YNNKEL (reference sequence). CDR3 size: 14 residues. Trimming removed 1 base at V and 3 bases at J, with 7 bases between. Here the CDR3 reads CASSQVTLGNTIYF. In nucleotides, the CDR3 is TGTGCCAGCAGCCAAGTGACACTTGGAAACACCATATATTTT.

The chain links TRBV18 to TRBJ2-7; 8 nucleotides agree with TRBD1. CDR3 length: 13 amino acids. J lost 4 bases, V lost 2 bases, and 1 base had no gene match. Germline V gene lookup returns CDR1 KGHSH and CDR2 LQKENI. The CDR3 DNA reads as TGTGCCAGCTCACCATACAGGGGGTACGAGCAGTACTTC. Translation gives CASSPYRGYEQYF.

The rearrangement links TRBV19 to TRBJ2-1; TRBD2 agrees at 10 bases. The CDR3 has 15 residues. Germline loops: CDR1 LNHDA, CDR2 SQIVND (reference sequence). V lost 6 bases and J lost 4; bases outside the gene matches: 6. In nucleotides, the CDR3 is TGTGCCAGTAGAACCACTAGCGGGGAGTACAATGAGCAGTTCTTC. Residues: CASRTTSGEYNEQFF.

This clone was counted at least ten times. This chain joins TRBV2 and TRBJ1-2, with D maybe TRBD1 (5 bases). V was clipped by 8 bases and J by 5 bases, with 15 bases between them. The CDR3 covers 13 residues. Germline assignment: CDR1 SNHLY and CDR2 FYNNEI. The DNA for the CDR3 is TGTGCCAGCGCAAGGGACTCCTTATATGGCTACACCTTC. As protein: CASARDSLYGYTF. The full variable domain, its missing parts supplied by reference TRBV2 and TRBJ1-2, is EPEVTQTPSHQVTQMGQEVILRCVPISNHLYFYWYRQILGQKVEFLVSFYNNEISEKSEIFDDQFSVERPDGSNFTLKIRSTKLEDSAMYFCASARDSLYGYTFGSGTRLTVV.

Here the CDR3 DNA reads TGTGCCAGCAGCCAAGATCAAATTAGCGGGAGATCCTACGAGCAGTACTTC. The encoded protein is CASSQDQISGRSYEQYF. The chain couples TRBV3-1 (or the pseudogene TRBV3-2) to TRBJ2-7, with 9 bases lining up with TRBD2. With V trimmed by 0 bases and J by 1 base, 7 bases remained unmatched. CDR1 LGHDT and CDR2 YNNKEL come from the germline V gene (reference sequence). The CDR3 consists of 17 residues.

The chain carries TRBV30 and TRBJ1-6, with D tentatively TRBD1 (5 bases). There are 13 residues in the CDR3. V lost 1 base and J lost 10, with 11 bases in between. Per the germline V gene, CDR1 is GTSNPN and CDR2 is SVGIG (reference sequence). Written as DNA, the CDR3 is TGTGCCTGGAGTGGTCAGGGCGGATCACCCCTCCACTTT. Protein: CAWSGQGGSPLHF.

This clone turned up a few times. CDR3 sequence: CASSRGSKDNSPLHF. The CDR3 coding sequence is TGTGCCAGCAGCCGAGGGAGTAAGGATAATTCACCCCTCCACTTT. The chain has TRBV11-2 and TRBJ1-6; D is uncertain. There are 15 residues in the CDR3. Germline-derived CDR1 and CDR2 are SGHAT and FQNNGV. Deletions cut 5 bases from V and 5 bases from J, with 13 bases between. The full variable domain, in which reference TRBV11-2 and TRBJ1-6 provide the parts outside the CDR3, is EAGVAQSPRYKIIEKRQSVAFWCNPISGHATLYWYQQILGQGPKLLIQFQNNGVVDDSQLPKDRFSAERLKGVDSTLKIQPAKLEDSAVYLCASSRGSKDNSPLHFGNGTRLTVT.

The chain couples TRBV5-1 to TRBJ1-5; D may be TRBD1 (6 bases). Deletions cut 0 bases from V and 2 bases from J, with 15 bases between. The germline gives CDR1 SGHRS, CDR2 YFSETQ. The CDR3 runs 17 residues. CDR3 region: CASSLVVGHRGNQPQHF. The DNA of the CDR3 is TGCGCCAGCAGCTTGGTCGTTGGACACAGGGGCAATCAGCCCCAGCATTTT.